Presented here are 8 T cell receptor beta chains from one specimen sequenced in a study of CD4+ T cells in melanoma. Here immunoSEQ multiplex PCR was the method, and the copy in TCRdb shows in-frame clones only, minus some. There are around 110,000 clones in the sample; 92% occur only once, and 2.5% to 3.5% lies in the top ten. The sequenced material came from peripheral blood. All receptors come from a human donor with melanoma.

CDR3 region: CASSSGGGRYNEQFF. In nucleotides, the CDR3 is TGTGCCAGCAGCTCAGGGGGGGGGCGCTACAATGAGCAGTTCTTC. The chain recombines TRBV11-2 with TRBJ2-1; D is tentatively TRBD1 or TRBD2 (7 bases each). Trimming pared 4 bases from V and 3 bases from J, leaving 13 bases between. The germline gives CDR1 SGHAT, CDR2 FQNNGV. The CDR3 runs to 15 residues.

The rearrangement joins TRBV27 to TRBJ1-2, with TRBD1 identical over 8 bases. This CDR3 is built from 12 residues. Germline V gene lookup returns CDR1 MNHEY and CDR2 SMNVEV (reference sequence). V lost 5 bases, J lost 6 bases, and 2 bases stayed unmatched. CDR3 protein: CASSLTGDGYTF. The CDR3 region has the DNA TGTGCCAGCAGTCTGACAGGGGATGGCTACACCTTC.

The chain uses TRBV5-1 and TRBJ2-7; D gene ambiguous. The CDR3 runs to 14 residues. CDR1 and CDR2 from the germline V gene are SGHRS and YFSETQ. The ends were cut back, 0 bases at V and 1 base at J, with 8 bases in the middle. This chain's CDR3 is CASSLARDSYEQYF. The CDR3 DNA reads as TGCGCCAGCAGCTTGGCTAGGGATTCCTACGAGCAGTACTTC.

The rearrangement uses TRBV7-9 and TRBJ2-7, with 8 bases fitting TRBD1. V trimming: 7 bases; J trimming: 5 bases; junction bases outside the gene matches: 4. The CDR3 has 12 amino acids. CDR1 is SEHNR, CDR2 FQNEAQ, per germline (reference sequence). This chain's CDR3 is CASNRQGNEQYF. The CDR3 coding sequence is TGTGCCAGCAACCGACAGGGGAACGAGCAGTACTTC.

The chain uses TRBV5-4 and TRBJ2-7; D ambiguous. The CDR3 extends over 14 amino acids. The ends were cut back, 2 bases at V and 3 bases at J, with 12 bases in the middle. CDR1 and CDR2 from the germline V gene are SGHNT and YYREEE (reference sequence). The chain's CDR3 is CASSLGMDGYEQYF. CDR3 sequence (DNA): TGTGCCAGCAGCTTAGGTATGGACGGCTACGAGCAGTACTTC. Full variable domain (outside the CDR3, taken from reference TRBV5-4 and TRBJ2-7): ETGVTQSPTHLIKTRGQQVTLRCSSQSGHNTVSWYQQALGQGPQFIFQYYREEENGRGNFPPRFSGLQFPNYSSELNVNALELDDSALYLCASSLGMDGYEQYFGPGTRLTVT.

J is TRBJ1-2 and V is TRBV28; a possible D gene is TRBD1 (6 bases). Germline assignment: CDR1 MDHEN and CDR2 SYDVKM. The CDR3 runs to 13 residues. The ends were cut back, 3 bases at V and 8 bases at J, with 13 bases in the middle. CDR3 region: CASSFPDRTGYTF. In DNA, the CDR3 is TGTGCCAGCAGTTTTCCCGACAGGACGGGCTACACCTTC.

This chain connects TRBV7-9 to TRBJ2-5; a weak D match, TRBD2 (6 bases). Trimming took off 4 bases at V and 2 bases at J, with 11 bases between the two ends. CDR3 length: 14 amino acids. The V gene's germline CDR1 is SEHNR and CDR2 FQNEAQ (reference sequence). This CDR3 reads CASSYGGIQETQYF. The CDR3 DNA reads as TGTGCCAGCAGCTATGGGGGGATACAAGAGACCCAGTACTTC.

This chain links TRBV28 with TRBJ1-5; D is uncertain. Germline V gives CDR1 MDHEN, CDR2 SYDVKM. Trimming took 5 bases from V and 0 from J, leaving 11 bases between them. This CDR3 has 15 residues. The CDR3 nucleotides are TGTGCCAGCAGTAGGCCCTCTTATAGCAATCAGCCCCAGCATTTT. Protein product: CASSRPSYSNQPQHF.